This TCR beta chain appears in the sequencing data of a study of blood T cell repertoires in COVID-19. This table comes from immunoSEQ multiplex PCR, and its TCRdb copy is limited to in-frame clones, with some not included. This sample carries 210,000 or so clones, approximately 84% of them seen once, and the ten largest clones take around 5.5%. Germline V CDR1 and CDR2: LNHDA, SQIVND (reference sequence). This CDR3 is 16 amino acids long. J gave up 4 bases and V 5 bases, and 10 bases lay outside the gene matches. The source is a woman aged 70-85 years with active or convalescent COVID-19. The sequenced material came from peripheral blood. This rearrangement joins TRBV19 to TRBJ1-4; 7 positions match TRBD1. This CDR3 is CASSSPRQGFNEKLFF. CDR3 sequence (DNA): TGTGCCAGTAGTTCCCCGCGACAGGGATTTAATGAAAAACTGTTTTTT.